This passage covers 28 T cell receptor beta chains from one sample sequenced in a study of blood T cell repertoires in COVID-19. The table came from immunoSEQ multiplex PCR; TCRdb's copy has only in-frame clones and leaves some out. The sample holds around 240,000 clones, more than 75% seen once. The source material was peripheral blood. The receptors originated from a man in his forties with acute or convalescent COVID-19.

The V and J genes are TRBV10-2 and TRBJ2-7; 7 nucleotides agree with TRBD1. J gave up 6 bases and V 2 bases, and 10 bases lay outside the gene matches. Germline lookup yields CDR1 WSHSY and CDR2 SAAADI. The CDR3 is 15 residues long. The CDR3 reads CASSELRVGGGEQYF. As DNA, the CDR3 is TGCGCCAGCAGTGAGCTAAGAGTAGGGGGCGGCGAGCAGTACTTC.

This chain uses TRBV2 with TRBJ2-1; TRBD2 agrees at 9 bases. Germline trimming cut 2 bases from V and 8 bases from J; bases unmatched to any gene: 7. CDR1 and CDR2 (germline): SNHLY, FYNNEI. The CDR3 loop spans 15 amino acids. CDR3 DNA: TGTGCCAGCAGTGAAAGGCGGGGGGGTGGCGATGAGCAGTTCTTC. Translating it yields CASSERRGGGDEQFF.

This clone was seen once. The chain carries TRBV29-1 and TRBJ2-3; 9 bases line up with TRBD1. There are 12 residues in the CDR3. The J segment lost 4 bases and the V segment lost 7 bases, leaving 3 bases of the junction unmatched. Germline V gene sequence: CDR1 SQVTM, CDR2 ANQGSEA. Here the CDR3 DNA reads TGCAGCGGGGGACAGGGTGCAGATACGCAGTATTTT. Encoded protein: CSGGQGADTQYF.

The chain has TRBV14 and TRBJ2-2; D may be TRBD1 (5 bases). The CDR3 is made up of 15 amino acids. The ends were cut back, 3 bases at V and 3 bases at J, with 11 bases in the middle. Germline V CDR1 and CDR2: SGHDN, FVKESK. CDR3 in amino acids: CASSQSGPYTGELFF. For the CDR3, the DNA is TGTGCCAGCAGCCAGTCAGGGCCGTACACCGGGGAGCTGTTTTTT.

This chain joins TRBV30 and TRBJ1-2; 8 bases are shared with TRBD1. Germline CDR1 reads GTSNPN; CDR2 reads SVGIG (reference sequence). V dropped 0 bases and J dropped 2; count of bases not matched to a gene: 5. CDR3 length: 15 residues. As DNA, the CDR3 is TGTGCCTGGAGTGTACTTGGACAGGGCAACTATGGCTACACCTTC. As protein: CAWSVLGQGNYGYTF. Full variable domain (rest looked up from reference TRBV30 and TRBJ1-2): SQTIHQWPATLVQPVGSPLSLECTVEGTSNPNLYWYRQAAGRGLQLLFYSVGIGQISSEVPQNLSASRPQDRQFILSSKKLLLSDSGFYLCAWSVLGQGNYGYTFGSGTRLTVV.

This rearrangement joins TRBV2 to TRBJ1-6; TRBD1 might be the D (5 bases). The CDR3 extends over 15 amino acids. The V end was cut by 6 bases, the J end by 6 bases, with 15 bases between. Germline assignment: CDR1 SNHLY and CDR2 FYNNEI. Here the CDR3 reads CASSATGLTNSPLHF. The CDR3 DNA sequence: TGTGCCAGCAGCGCGACGGGACTCACTAATTCACCCCTCCACTTT. Full variable domain (outside the CDR3, taken from reference TRBV2 and TRBJ1-6): EPEVTQTPSHQVTQMGQEVILRCVPISNHLYFYWYRQILGQKVEFLVSFYNNEISEKSEIFDDQFSVERPDGSNFTLKIRSTKLEDSAMYFCASSATGLTNSPLHFGNGTRLTVT.

This chain connects TRBV29-1 to TRBJ1-2, with D perhaps TRBD1 (5 bases). CDR3 length equals 11 residues. V lost 5 bases to trimming and J lost 8 bases, with 12 bases between them. Germline loops: CDR1 SQVTM, CDR2 ANQGSEA. The CDR3 nucleotides are TGCAGCGTTAGTGGGGCTTGGGGCTACACCTTC. It codes for CSVSGAWGYTF.

The genes are TRBV3-1 (or the pseudogene TRBV3-2) and TRBJ1-2; possible D gene TRBD1, 5 bases. The CDR3 runs to 12 residues. Trimming removed 5 bases from V and 10 bases from J, with 14 bases in between. The germline CDR1 and CDR2 sequences are LGHDT and YNNKEL (reference sequence). This chain's CDR3 is CASSSKAGPYTF. The CDR3 DNA is TGTGCCAGCAGCTCTAAGGCAGGGCCCTACACCTTC.

V is TRBV30 and J is TRBJ1-1, with TRBD1 identical over 7 bases. Germline loops: CDR1 GTSNPN, CDR2 SVGIG (reference sequence). The CDR3 runs 13 residues. After removal of 5 bases from V and 1 base from J, the junction contained 4 bases not matched to a gene. The CDR3 sequence: CAWDWTGNTEAFF. CDR3 coding DNA: TGTGCCTGGGACTGGACAGGGAACACTGAAGCTTTCTTT.

This clone was seen only a few times. This rearrangement joins TRBV5-6 to TRBJ2-7; TRBD2 matches 9 bases. This CDR3 region has 16 residues. Germline V lookup: CDR1 SGHDT, CDR2 YYEEEE. The trim removed 1 base at V and 5 bases at J, leaving 10 bases unmatched. In DNA form, the CDR3 reads TGTGCCAGCAGCTTGTGGGGTAGCGGGGGCCTGGACGAGCAGTACTTC. Protein: CASSLWGSGGLDEQYF.

This chain links TRBV10-3 with TRBJ1-6; maybe TRBD1 (5 bases). The CDR3 runs to 16 residues. Germline V gene sequence: CDR1 ENHRY, CDR2 SYGVKD. With 10 bases removed from V and 10 bases from J, the gap between germline ends came to 26 bases. CDR3 sequence (DNA): TGTGCCACGTCGGCAGGGAGTACGATAGGAGGGTCACCCCTCCACTTT. As protein: CATSAGSTIGGSPLHF.

V and J are TRBV2 and TRBJ2-1; 7 bases align to TRBD2. This CDR3 comprises 12 residues. CDR1 is SNHLY, CDR2 FYNNEI, per germline. The J segment lost 10 bases and the V segment lost 3 bases, leaving 3 bases of the junction unmatched. The CDR3 DNA reads as TGTGCCAGCAGTGATGAAGCGGGGGAGCAGTTCTTC. Its translation is CASSDEAGEQFF.

The chain uses TRBV5-1 and TRBJ2-2; possibly TRBD1 for D (5 bases). Germline V gene data show CDR1 as SGHRS and CDR2 as YFSETQ. Deletions cut 4 bases from V and 7 bases from J, with 11 bases between. The CDR3 sequence is 13 residues long. The CDR3 spells CASSLQGSGELFF. The CDR3 coding sequence is TGCGCCAGCAGCCTTCAGGGTAGCGGGGAGCTGTTTTTT.

V gene TRBV18 combines with J gene TRBJ2-7; D is possibly TRBD2 (5 bases). CDR3 size: 14 residues. Germline-derived CDR1 and CDR2 are KGHSH and LQKENI. Deletions cut 3 bases from V and 1 base from J, with 10 bases between. The chain's CDR3 is CASSPDSGSYEQYF. The CDR3, as DNA: TGTGCCAGCTCACCGGACTCGGGTTCCTACGAGCAGTACTTC. The full variable domain, in which reference TRBV18 and TRBJ2-7 provide the parts outside the CDR3, is NAGVMQNPRHLVRRRGQEARLRCSPMKGHSHVYWYRQLPEEGLKFMVYLQKENIIDESGMPKERFSAEFPKEGPSILRIQQVVRGDSAAYFCASSPDSGSYEQYFGPGTRLTVT.

The V and J genes are TRBV7-6 and TRBJ1-1; 9 bases match TRBD1. CDR3 size: 15 residues. V gave up 5 bases and J gave up 2 bases; unmatched junction bases: 6. Germline V CDR1 and CDR2: SGHVS, FNYEAQ. CDR3 residues: CASSPQTGGNTEAFF. In nucleotides, the CDR3 is TGTGCCAGCAGCCCCCAGACAGGGGGAAACACTGAAGCTTTCTTT.

The chain recombines TRBV2 with TRBJ1-1; 7 nucleotides align to TRBD1. The length of the CDR3 is 14 residues. The germline V gene has CDR1 SNHLY and CDR2 FYNNEI. V dropped 7 bases and J dropped 0; count of bases not matched to a gene: 5. In nucleotides, the CDR3 is TGTGCCAGCATCGGGGGACAGATGAACACTGAAGCTTTCTTT. Residues: CASIGGQMNTEAFF.

This chain links TRBV2 with TRBJ1-5; TRBD1 is a possible D gene (5 bases). Germline V gene lookup returns CDR1 SNHLY and CDR2 FYNNEI. V lost 5 bases to trimming and J lost 6 bases, with 14 bases between them. The CDR3 spans 14 residues. The CDR3 sequence: CASSRLGGGQPQHF. CDR3 in DNA: TGTGCCAGCAGTCGGTTGGGGGGAGGTCAGCCCCAGCATTTT.

This clone has only one observation. The DNA for the CDR3 is TGTGCCAGTAGTATAGGATGGGGGCCTTCTAACTATGGCTACACCTTC. This encodes CASSIGWGPSNYGYTF. The V call is TRBV19, the J call TRBJ1-2; perhaps TRBD1 as D (6 bases). V was pared by 1 base and J by 0 bases, with 12 bases between. The CDR3 consists of 16 residues. Germline CDR1 is LNHDA and CDR2 is SQIVND (reference sequence).

The genes are TRBV2 and TRBJ2-7, with D hard to call. Germline lookup yields CDR1 SNHLY and CDR2 FYNNEI. The CDR3 is 12 amino acids. The V end lost 5 bases, the J end lost 7 bases, and 12 bases lay between the germline ends. The CDR3 nucleotides are TGTGCCAGCAGTCCACTTCCACAGGAGCAGTACTTC. As protein: CASSPLPQEQYF.

For the CDR3, the DNA is TGTGCCAGCAGCGTAGAAGAGGGGCGGGGGGAGACCCAGTACTTC. Protein: CASSVEEGRGETQYF. This rearrangement joins TRBV9 to TRBJ2-5; 7 bases map to TRBD2. CDR3 length: 15 residues. Germline CDR1 and CDR2: SGDLS and YYNGEE. The V gene end was trimmed by 0 bases and the J gene end by 5 bases; junction bases not matched to a gene: 7.

The gene calls are TRBV5-5 and TRBJ1-2, with 8 bases matching TRBD1. Germline V gene data show CDR1 as SGHKS and CDR2 as YYEKEE (reference sequence). The CDR3 spans 15 residues. J lost 1 base, V lost 0 bases, and 2 bases had no gene match. As DNA, the CDR3 is TGTGCCAGCAGCTTGGGACAGGGGATTAACTATGGCTACACCTTC. Translated: CASSLGQGINYGYTF.

The V and J genes are TRBV20-1 and TRBJ2-1, with a possible D match to TRBD1 (5 bases). V was trimmed by 3 bases and J by 5 bases, leaving 8 bases between them. The CDR3 is 12 amino acids. Germline V gene lookup returns CDR1 DFQATT and CDR2 SNEGSKA (reference sequence). The CDR3 DNA follows: TGCAGTGCTAGTTCAGGGCACAATGAGCAGTTCTTC. Amino acids: CSASSGHNEQFF.

This clone was counted a few times. Other DNA variants within this sample encode the same CDR3. This chain connects TRBV6-5 to TRBJ1-3; the D gene is possibly TRBD1 (6 bases). Germline assignment: CDR1 MNHEY and CDR2 SVGAGI. The length of the CDR3 is 13 residues. Trimming left V 6 bases short and J 0 bases short, with 6 bases between. The CDR3 DNA sequence: TGTGCCAGCAGGGACAGCTCTGGAAACACCATATATTTT. It encodes CASRDSSGNTIYF.

CDR3: CASSLTSGANTGELFF. CDR3 DNA sequence: TGTGCCAGCAGCTTAACCAGCGGGGCGAACACCGGGGAGCTGTTTTTT. This chain uses TRBV5-4 with TRBJ2-2; 7 bases match TRBD2. The germline CDR1 and CDR2 sequences are SGHNT and YYREEE (reference sequence). The ends lost 2 bases at V and 0 bases at J; junction bases unmatched: 4. CDR3 size: 16 residues.

The chain employs TRBV5-1 and TRBJ2-7; TRBD1 matches at 9 bases. In germline, CDR1 is SGHRS, CDR2 YFSETQ. V shed 5 bases and J 4 bases; nucleotides not matched to a gene: 4. This CDR3 has 13 amino acids. The CDR3 region has the DNA TGCGCCAGCAGGGGGACAGGGAGATACGAGCAGTACTTC. Protein sequence: CASRGTGRYEQYF.

In this sample, this clone turned up a few times. V and J are TRBV7-3 and TRBJ1-6; possible D gene TRBD1, 6 bases. Germline CDR1 reads SGHTA; CDR2 reads FQGTGA. Trimming shortened V by 8 bases and J by 7 bases, and 21 bases separated the two germline ends. This CDR3 region has 16 residues. CDR3 sequence reads: CASALAGRGTNSPLHF. The CDR3 DNA follows: TGTGCCAGCGCGCTGGCGGGCAGGGGTACGAATTCACCCCTCCACTTT.

V and J are TRBV3-1 (or the pseudogene TRBV3-2) and TRBJ1-2, with TRBD1 matching over 7 bases. J gave up 3 bases and V 6 bases, and 4 bases lay outside the gene matches. This CDR3 has 13 amino acids. Germline loops: CDR1 LGHDT, CDR2 YNNKEL (reference sequence). CDR3 amino acids: CASRQTGDYGYTF. CDR3 bases: TGTGCCAGCAGGCAAACAGGGGACTATGGCTACACCTTC.

This clone was observed a handful of times. For the CDR3, the DNA is TGTGCCAGCAGCTTATCAACCGGGACAGGTAGGGAAGCTTTCTTT. Translated: CASSLSTGTGREAFF. This rearrangement joins TRBV7-9 to TRBJ1-1; 8 nucleotides line up with TRBD1. Germline V gene lookup returns CDR1 SEHNR and CDR2 FQNEAQ (reference sequence). The junction had 10 bases not matched to a gene; V was cut back by 2 bases and J by 8 bases. The CDR3 consists of 15 residues.